The clone carrying this TCR beta chain was seen repeatedly, ten times or more. Time point in this sample: before trial treatment. Every donor's regimen consisted of nivolumab, ipilimumab, aspirin, low-dose cyclophosphamide and low-dose radiotherapy. These data belong to a study of low-dose radiotherapy and immunotherapy resistance in tumors. Study at large: Every 2 weeks, cohort 1 got 0.5 Gy, reaching 6.5 Gy to the planning target volume. Intravenous administration to patients comprised nivolumab at 240 mg every two weeks and ipilimumab at 1 mg/kg every six weeks. A daily 300 mg dose of oral aspirin was taken by patients for four cycles from cycle 1 day 1.

Both TCRalpha and TCRbeta chains were reverse transcribed with V-gene-specific primers. The authors amplified TCRs for about 20 PCR cycles with a constant-region primer and a V-primer adapter. TCRdb re-called the reads with MiXCR, one entry per CDR3 protein. The table has tens of thousands of distinct CDR3 sequences, approximately 19% seen once. The CDR3 contains 11 residues. V was pared by 5 bases and J by 7 bases, with 3 bases of the junction left unmatched. Germline V gene sequence: CDR1 SQVTM, CDR2 ANQGSEA. The clonotype comes from a male donor with prostate cancer. The specimen was PBMCs, collected before treatment. The chain carries TRBV29-1 and TRBJ2-3; 7 positions match TRBD2. CDR3 coding DNA: TGCAGCGTTACGCGGGGGAATACGCAGTATTTT. Translating gives CSVTRGNTQYF.